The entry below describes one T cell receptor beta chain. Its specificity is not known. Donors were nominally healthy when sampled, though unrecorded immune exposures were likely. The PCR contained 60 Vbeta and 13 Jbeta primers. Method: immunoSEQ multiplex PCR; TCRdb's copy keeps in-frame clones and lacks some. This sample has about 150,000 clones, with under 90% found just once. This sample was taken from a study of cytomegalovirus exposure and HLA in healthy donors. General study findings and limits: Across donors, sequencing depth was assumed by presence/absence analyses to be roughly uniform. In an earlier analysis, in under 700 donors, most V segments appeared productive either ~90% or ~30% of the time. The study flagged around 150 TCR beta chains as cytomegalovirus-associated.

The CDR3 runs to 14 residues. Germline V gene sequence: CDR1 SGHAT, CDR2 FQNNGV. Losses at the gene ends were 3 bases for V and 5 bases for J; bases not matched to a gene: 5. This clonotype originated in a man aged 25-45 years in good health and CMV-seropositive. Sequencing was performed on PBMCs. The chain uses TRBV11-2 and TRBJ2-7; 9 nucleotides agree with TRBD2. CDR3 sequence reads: CASSFAGGPHEQYF. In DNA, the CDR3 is TGTGCCAGCAGCTTTGCGGGAGGGCCCCACGAGCAGTACTTC.